This T cell receptor (beta chain) is from a study of tumor-infiltrating lymphocytes in primary liver carcinoma. Notes on this clonotype: The missing conserved phenylalanine or tryptophan at the end of this CDR3 makes a read error likely. The DNA is left out, because the CDR3 cannot be placed on it with certainty; the CDR3 is given as TCRdb lists it.

The CDR3 spans 14 residues, counting both ends. CDR1 MDHEN and CDR2 SYDVKM come from the germline V gene. Without any cell sorting, roughly 18-34 mg of bulk tissue yielded co-extracted RNA and DNA. The researchers produced TCR beta cDNA from around 0.5 ug total RNA with a constant-region primer. Nested multiplex PCR, run for three rounds with slightly modified ARM-PCR, yielded TCR beta libraries. With TRBV1-TRBV30 forward primers and a C-beta reverse primer, the first two PCR rounds were run for 9 to 10 cycles each. TCRdb re-analysed the multiplex PCR reads in MiXCR, keeping a single row per CDR3 protein. This sample carries some 95,000 distinct CDR3 sequences, less than 75% of them seen once, and the ten largest clones take 27%.

The origin of this receptor is a man in his forties with primary liver carcinoma and hepatitis B virus infection. The gene calls are TRBV28 and TRBJ2-7; TRBD1 reflects the table's D call only, with no check against the DNA. The sample comprised tumor-adjacent normal liver tissue. This CDR3 is CASSEGGQGYEQYL.